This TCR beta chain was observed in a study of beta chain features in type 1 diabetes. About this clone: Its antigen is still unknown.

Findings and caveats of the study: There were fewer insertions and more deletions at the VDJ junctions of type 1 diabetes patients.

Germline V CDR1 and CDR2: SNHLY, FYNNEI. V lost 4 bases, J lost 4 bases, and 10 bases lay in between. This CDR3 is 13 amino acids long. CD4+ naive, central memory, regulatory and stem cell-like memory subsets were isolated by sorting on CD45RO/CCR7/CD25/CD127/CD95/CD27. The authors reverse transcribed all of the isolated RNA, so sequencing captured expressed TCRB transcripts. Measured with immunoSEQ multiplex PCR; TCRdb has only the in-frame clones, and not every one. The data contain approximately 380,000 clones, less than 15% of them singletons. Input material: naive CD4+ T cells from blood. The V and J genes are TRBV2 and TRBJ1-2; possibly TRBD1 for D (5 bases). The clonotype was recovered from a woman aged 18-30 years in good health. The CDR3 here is CASSGDSSYGYTF. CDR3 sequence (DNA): TGTGCCAGCAGTGGGGACTCCAGCTATGGCTACACCTTC.